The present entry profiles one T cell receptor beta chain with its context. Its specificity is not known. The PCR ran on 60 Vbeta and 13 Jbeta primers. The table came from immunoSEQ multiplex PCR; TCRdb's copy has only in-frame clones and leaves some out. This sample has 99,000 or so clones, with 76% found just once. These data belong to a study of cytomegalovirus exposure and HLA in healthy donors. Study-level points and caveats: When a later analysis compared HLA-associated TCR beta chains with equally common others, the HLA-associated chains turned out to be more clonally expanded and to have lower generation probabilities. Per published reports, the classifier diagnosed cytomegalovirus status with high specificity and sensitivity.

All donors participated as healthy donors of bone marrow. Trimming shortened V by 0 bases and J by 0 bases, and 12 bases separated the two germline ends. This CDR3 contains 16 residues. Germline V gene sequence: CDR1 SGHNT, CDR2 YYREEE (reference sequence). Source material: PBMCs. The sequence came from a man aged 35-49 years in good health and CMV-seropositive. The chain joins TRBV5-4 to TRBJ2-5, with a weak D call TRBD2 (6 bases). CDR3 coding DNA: TGTGCCAGCAGCTTGGAACTGGGGGGAGACCAAGAGACCCAGTACTTC. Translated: CASSLELGGDQETQYF.